This TCR beta chain emerged from a study of tumor-infiltrating lymphocytes in primary liver carcinoma. Germline CDR1 reads MNHEY; CDR2 reads SVGAGI. The CDR3 consists of 15 residues. The blood RNA (from unsorted whole blood) was obtained, and germline DNA was also extracted. Chronic HBV infection, which was untreated, was present in the patients. Study-wide findings and caveats: Tumor top-250-clone fractions significantly exceeded those of blood (p = 0.039).

Turning to this clonotype: Its antigen is not known. A much larger clone differs from this one at a single base, so this may be a read error.

A constant-region primer primed TCR beta cDNA synthesis from about 530 ng of total RNA. Slightly modified ARM-PCR served as the procedure for the TCR beta libraries. These libraries came from three rounds of nested multiplex PCR. Forward primers for TRBV1-TRBV30 and a C-beta reverse primer served the first two PCR rounds, at around 9 cycles each. TCRdb reanalysed the multiplex PCR reads using MiXCR and keeps one entry per CDR3 protein. This sample yields about 350,000 distinct CDR3 sequences, of which 65% are seen a single time; 5.5% to 7% belongs to the top ten. The genes are TRBV6-5 and TRBJ1-1; the D is unclear. The receptor comes from a man between 40 and 49 years old with primary liver carcinoma and hepatitis B virus infection. Material for sequencing was peripheral blood. In nucleotides, the CDR3 is TGTGCCAGCAATTACCGGACCGGAGGGAACACTGAAGCTTTCTTT. It translates to CASNYRTGGNTEAFF.